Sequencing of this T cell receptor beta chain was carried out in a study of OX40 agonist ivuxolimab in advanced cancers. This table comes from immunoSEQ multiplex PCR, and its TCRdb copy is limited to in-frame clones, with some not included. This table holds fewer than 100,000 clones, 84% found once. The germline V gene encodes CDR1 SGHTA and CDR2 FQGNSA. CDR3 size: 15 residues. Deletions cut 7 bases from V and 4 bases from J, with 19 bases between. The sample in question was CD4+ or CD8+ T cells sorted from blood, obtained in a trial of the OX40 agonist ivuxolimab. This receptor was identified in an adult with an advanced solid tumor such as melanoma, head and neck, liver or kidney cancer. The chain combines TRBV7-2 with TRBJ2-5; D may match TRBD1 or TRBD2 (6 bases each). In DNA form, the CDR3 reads TGTGCCAGCAACCGTAGGGGGGCCAGGGCAGAGACCCAGTACTTC. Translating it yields CASNRRGARAETQYF.